A single sample gave rise to the 18 T cell receptor beta chains below, sequenced in a study of brain T cells in children with intractable seizures. Time point specified: blood from clinic visit 5 months post-surgery; TSC patient then seizure free. Method: immunoSEQ multiplex PCR; TCRdb's copy keeps in-frame clones and lacks some. The sample includes 340,000 or so clones, 93% seen only once; the top ten take roughly 5.7%. Sequencing used peripheral blood, obtained about 5 months after surgery. These receptors were obtained from a boy under two years old with tuberous sclerosis and intractable seizures.

This clone was seen only a few times. The V call is TRBV5-6, the J call TRBJ1-3; D uncertain. The germline gives CDR1 SGHDT, CDR2 YYEEEE. The CDR3 consists of 15 residues. With 1 base removed from V and 0 bases from J, the gap between germline ends came to 8 bases. The CDR3 sequence: CASSLLGFSGNTIYF. CDR3 DNA sequence: TGTGCCAGCAGCTTGTTGGGGTTCTCTGGAAACACCATATATTTT. Supplemented by reference TRBV5-6 and TRBJ1-3, the full variable domain reads DAGVTQSPTHLIKTRGQQVTLRCSPKSGHDTVSWYQQALGQGPQFIFQYYEEEERQRGNFPDRFSGHQFPNYSSELNVNALLLGDSALYLCASSLLGFSGNTIYFGEGSWLTVV.

This chain joins TRBV28 and TRBJ1-4; D unclear. V shed 7 bases and J shed 0 bases, with 15 bases lying between them. CDR1 and CDR2 (germline): MDHEN, SYDVKM. This CDR3 spans 16 amino acids. CDR3 DNA: TGTGCCAGCACCGTGGGAGGAGGTCCAACTAATGAAAAACTGTTTTTT. It yields the protein CASTVGGGPTNEKLFF.

Only one count was recorded for this clone. The chain couples TRBV2 to TRBJ1-1; weak D call: TRBD1 (5 bases). Germline CDR1 is SNHLY and CDR2 is FYNNEI. The V gene lost 6 bases and the J gene lost 0 bases, with 11 bases spanning the gap. The CDR3 runs to 14 residues. DNA of the CDR3: TGTGCCAGCAGAGCCGGGGGATTGAACACTGAAGCTTTCTTT. Translation gives CASRAGGLNTEAFF.

The chain couples TRBV3-1 (or the pseudogene TRBV3-2) to TRBJ2-1; D is ambiguous. This CDR3 has 17 residues. The ends were cut back, 0 bases at V and 3 bases at J, with 15 bases in the middle. Germline V gene sequence: CDR1 LGHDT, CDR2 YNNKEL (reference sequence). The CDR3 coding sequence is TGTGCCAGCAGCCAAGATGAATCAGTCCCAGGCTACAATGAGCAGTTCTTC. Translated: CASSQDESVPGYNEQFF.

The V and J genes are TRBV9 and TRBJ1-1; D unresolved. Germline V gene sequence: CDR1 SGDLS, CDR2 YYNGEE. The CDR3 runs to 12 residues. V gave up 3 bases and J gave up 4 bases, with 7 bases separating them. CDR3 sequence reads: CASSDSLTEAFF. CDR3 DNA sequence: TGTGCCAGCAGCGACAGTCTCACTGAAGCTTTCTTT.

The chain carries TRBV3-1 (or the pseudogene TRBV3-2) and TRBJ1-4; possibly TRBD1 for D (5 bases). The CDR3 runs to 16 residues. V dropped 0 bases and J dropped 8 bases, with 16 bases sitting between them. Germline CDR1 reads LGHDT; CDR2 reads YNNKEL (reference sequence). DNA for the CDR3: TGTGCCAGCAGCCAAGATTGGGGCCCTGGGGAGGAAAAACTGTTTTTT. Protein product: CASSQDWGPGEEKLFF.

This chain joins TRBV2 and TRBJ2-5; no firm D call. The CDR3 spans 15 residues. Germline CDR1 reads SNHLY; CDR2 reads FYNNEI. V was shortened by 6 bases and J by 2 bases, with 16 bases between the two germline ends. CDR3 DNA sequence: TGTGCCAGCAGACCGAACAGCTATCTTCAAGAGACCCAGTACTTC. Residues: CASRPNSYLQETQYF. The variable domain in full, completed from reference TRBV2 and TRBJ2-5, reads EPEVTQTPSHQVTQMGQEVILRCVPISNHLYFYWYRQILGQKVEFLVSFYNNEISEKSEIFDDQFSVERPDGSNFTLKIRSTKLEDSAMYFCASRPNSYLQETQYFGPGTRLLVL.

DNA of the CDR3: TGTGCCAGCACCTCGACCGACCTGCTTGCAACTAATGAAAAACTGTTTTTT. This codes for CASTSTDLLATNEKLFF. The chain combines TRBV2 with TRBJ1-4, with D unresolved. Trimming pared 7 bases from V and 0 bases from J, leaving 18 bases between. Looked up from germline, CDR1 is SNHLY and CDR2 is FYNNEI. This CDR3 is 17 amino acids long.

The CDR3: CASSSFGQMNTEAFF. Here the CDR3 DNA reads TGTGCCAGCAGCTCCTTCGGACAAATGAACACTGAAGCTTTCTTT. V gene TRBV11-2 combines with J gene TRBJ1-1; a weak D match, TRBD1 (5 bases). The CDR3 runs 15 residues. V lost 4 bases to trimming and J lost 0 bases, with 12 bases between them. The germline V gene encodes CDR1 SGHAT and CDR2 FQNNGV.

CDR3 sequence reads: CASSLNGQGQGSPLHF. The DNA for the CDR3 is TGTGCCAGCAGCTTAAACGGTCAGGGGCAGGGCTCACCCCTCCACTTT. V usage is TRBV7-2 and J usage is TRBJ1-6; D may be TRBD1 (6 bases). This CDR3 has 16 amino acids. In germline, CDR1 is SGHTA, CDR2 FQGNSA. Trimming left V 2 bases short and J 10 bases short, with 18 bases between.

The chain carries TRBV7-2 and TRBJ1-1, with D unresolved. Per the germline V gene, CDR1 is SGHTA and CDR2 is FQGNSA. The CDR3 consists of 13 residues. V was cut by 4 bases and J by 1 base, with 7 bases left in between. CDR3 residues: CASSSMQNTEAFF. As DNA, the CDR3 is TGTGCCAGCAGCTCAATGCAGAACACTGAAGCTTTCTTT.

The chain combines TRBV3-1 (or the pseudogene TRBV3-2) with TRBJ2-7; TRBD2 matches at 7 bases. CDR3 length: 14 amino acids. The germline V gene has CDR1 LGHDT and CDR2 YNNKEL (reference sequence). The junction had 4 bases not matched to a gene; V was cut back by 5 bases and J by 0 bases. In nucleotides, the CDR3 is TGTGCCAGCAGCGGCGGGGGAACCTCCTACGAGCAGTACTTC. It encodes CASSGGGTSYEQYF.

The chain has TRBV7-9 and TRBJ2-1; perhaps TRBD2 as D (5 bases). The V end was cut by 1 base, the J end by 0 bases, with 16 bases between. The CDR3 sequence is 18 residues long. The germline V gene has CDR1 SEHNR and CDR2 FQNEAQ (reference sequence). CDR3 coding DNA: TGTGCCAGCAGCTTAGACCCTCGGACTTTCAACTCCTACAATGAGCAGTTCTTC. Its protein product is CASSLDPRTFNSYNEQFF. Full variable domain (remainder filled in from reference TRBV7-9 and TRBJ2-1): DTGVSQNPRHKITKRGQNVTFRCDPISEHNRLYWYRQTLGQGPEFLTYFQNEAQLEKSRLLSDRFSAERPKGSFSTLEIQRTEQGDSAMYLCASSLDPRTFNSYNEQFFGPGTRLTVL.

The chain recombines TRBV11-2 with TRBJ2-1; possible D gene TRBD1, 5 bases. Germline V gives CDR1 SGHAT, CDR2 FQNNGV. The CDR3 covers 14 residues. The V end was cut by 5 bases, the J end by 9 bases, with 17 bases between. The CDR3 sequence: CASSRLGRVIEQFF. CDR3 nucleotide sequence: TGTGCCAGCAGCCGTCTGGGCAGGGTGATTGAGCAGTTCTTC.

V gene TRBV9 combines with J gene TRBJ1-1, with TRBD1 as a possible D gene (6 bases). V was trimmed by 5 bases and J by 4 bases, leaving 15 bases between them. Per germline, CDR1 SGDLS and CDR2 YYNGEE. There are 14 residues in the CDR3. The CDR3 spells CASRLVTGSTEAFF. The CDR3 region has the DNA TGTGCCAGCAGACTCGTAACAGGGAGCACTGAAGCTTTCTTT.

V and J are TRBV18 and TRBJ2-1; TRBD1 is a possible D gene (6 bases). CDR1 and CDR2 (germline): KGHSH, LQKENI. The CDR3 contains 16 residues. Trimming took 3 bases from V and 0 from J, leaving 12 bases between them. CDR3 loop: CASSPEGESSYNEQFF. The CDR3 region has the DNA TGTGCCAGCTCACCCGAGGGGGAAAGCTCCTACAATGAGCAGTTCTTC.

About this clone itself: One end of the junction is discordant with germline, which a read error may explain. The chain has TRBV18 and TRBJ1-3; 12 bases agree with TRBD1. There are 18 residues in the CDR3. CDR1 and CDR2 from the germline V gene are KGHSH and LQKENI. Here the CDR3 reads CASSPAGTGGLSGNIIYF. The CDR3 DNA is TGTGCCAGCTCTCCCGCCGGGACAGGGGGCTTATCTGGAAACATCATATATTTT.

The rearrangement links TRBV20-1 to TRBJ1-5, with D possibly TRBD1 on 6 matching bases. Per the germline V gene, CDR1 is DFQATT and CDR2 is SNEGSKA (reference sequence). The CDR3 contains 11 residues. Trimming took 5 bases from V and 6 from J, leaving 8 bases between them. The CDR3, as DNA: TGCAGTGCTCAGGGGCTTCAGCCCCAGCATTTT. Residues: CSAQGLQPQHF.